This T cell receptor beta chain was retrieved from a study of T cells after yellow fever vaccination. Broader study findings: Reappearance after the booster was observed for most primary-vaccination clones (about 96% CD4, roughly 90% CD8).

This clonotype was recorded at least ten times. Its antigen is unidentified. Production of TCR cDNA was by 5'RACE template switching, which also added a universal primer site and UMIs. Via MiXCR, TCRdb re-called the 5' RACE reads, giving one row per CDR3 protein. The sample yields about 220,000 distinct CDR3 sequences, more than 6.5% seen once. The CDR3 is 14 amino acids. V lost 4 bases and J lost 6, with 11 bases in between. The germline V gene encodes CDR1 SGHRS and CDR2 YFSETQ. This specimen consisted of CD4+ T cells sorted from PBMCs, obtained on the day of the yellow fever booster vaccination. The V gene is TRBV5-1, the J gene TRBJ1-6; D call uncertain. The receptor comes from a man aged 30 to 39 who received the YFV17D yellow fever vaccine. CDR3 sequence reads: CASSEGVSNSPLHF. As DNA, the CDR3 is TGCGCCAGCAGCGAAGGAGTGTCTAATTCACCCCTCCACTTT.